A single sample is the source of the 9 T cell receptor beta chains below, sequenced in a study of OX40 agonist ivuxolimab in advanced cancers. This table comes from immunoSEQ multiplex PCR, and its TCRdb copy is limited to in-frame clones, with some not included. The table has about 69,000 clones, around 87% seen once. Sequenced material: CD4+ or CD8+ T cells sorted from blood, taken in a trial of the OX40 agonist ivuxolimab. The origin of the receptors is an adult with an advanced solid tumor such as melanoma, head and neck, liver or kidney cancer.

The V and J genes are TRBV10-3 and TRBJ2-7; 14 bases agree with TRBD2. Germline V CDR1 and CDR2: ENHRY, SYGVKD. The V segment lost 10 bases and the J segment 2 bases; nucleotides outside the gene matches: 7. The CDR3 is 15 residues long. DNA for the CDR3: TGTGCCACCTTACCGACTAGCGGGAGGGCCTACGAGCAGTACTTC. Its translation: CATLPTSGRAYEQYF.

This clone showed up just a few times. The chain carries TRBV5-1 and TRBJ2-5, with TRBD2 as a possible D gene (5 bases). This CDR3 spans 14 amino acids. Germline CDR1 SGHRS, CDR2 YFSETQ. V was trimmed by 7 bases and J by 5 bases, leaving 18 bases between them. CDR3 DNA sequence: TGCGCCAGCGCGGGTTTGGCCTCGTCGGAGACCCAGTACTTC. This codes for CASAGLASSETQYF.

The chain combines TRBV5-1 with TRBJ2-1, with TRBD2 as a possible D gene (6 bases). This CDR3 is built from 17 residues. Germline V gene sequence: CDR1 SGHRS, CDR2 YFSETQ. V was pared by 1 base and J by 0 bases, with 14 bases between. The CDR3 DNA is TGCGCCAGCAGCTTGTTTCTCATCGGGAGCTCCTACAATGAGCAGTTCTTC. Residues: CASSLFLIGSSYNEQFF.

The rearrangement joins TRBV7-2 to TRBJ2-3; no definite D call. Looked up from germline, CDR1 is SGHTA and CDR2 is FQGNSA. The CDR3 runs to 12 residues. V lost 4 bases, J lost 5 bases, and 7 bases lay in between. The CDR3 loop reads CASSYLRDTQYF. The CDR3 coding sequence is TGTGCCAGCAGCTACCTGAGAGATACGCAGTATTTT.

The rearrangement uses TRBV2 and TRBJ2-1, with D maybe TRBD2 (6 bases). With 6 bases removed from V and 4 bases from J, the gap between germline ends came to 16 bases. CDR1 and CDR2 from the germline V gene are SNHLY and FYNNEI. There are 15 residues in the CDR3. The CDR3 loop reads CASRSSGTYYNEQFF. CDR3 DNA: TGTGCCAGCAGGAGTTCCGGGACTTATTACAATGAGCAGTTCTTC.

This clone was observed a few times. The J gene is TRBJ1-5, the V gene TRBV5-5, with D possibly being TRBD1 (6 bases). The V gene lost 4 bases and the J gene lost 0 bases, with 11 bases spanning the gap. In germline, CDR1 is SGHKS, CDR2 YYEKEE (reference sequence). This CDR3 has 15 residues. This CDR3 is CASSLQGNSNQPQHF. The CDR3 DNA is TGTGCCAGCAGCCTACAGGGTAATAGCAATCAGCCCCAGCATTTT.

The chain recombines TRBV28 with TRBJ2-5, with D perhaps TRBD1 (5 bases). The V end was cut by 6 bases, the J end by 7 bases, with 12 bases between. The CDR3 runs 12 residues. CDR1 is MDHEN, CDR2 SYDVKM, per germline. CDR3 residues: CASSPDSATQYF. In nucleotides, the CDR3 is TGTGCCAGCAGCCCTGACAGTGCGACCCAGTACTTC.

The chain links TRBV28 to TRBJ2-7, with D possibly matching TRBD2 (5 bases). V shed 7 bases and J shed 3 bases, with 19 bases lying between them. The germline CDR1 and CDR2 sequences are MDHEN and SYDVKM. This CDR3 has 15 residues. CDR3 in amino acids: CASNRPRGSNYEQYF. The CDR3 nucleotides read TGTGCCAGCAACCGCCCTCGGGGTTCCAACTACGAGCAGTACTTC.

V is TRBV11-1 and J is TRBJ1-4, with D unclear. Germline V gives CDR1 SGHAT, CDR2 FQDESV (reference sequence). The ends were cut back, 2 bases at V and 0 bases at J, with 10 bases in the middle. The CDR3 runs to 16 residues. This CDR3 reads CASSLYGEPTNEKLFF. The CDR3 region has the DNA TGTGCCAGCAGCTTATATGGCGAACCAACTAATGAAAAACTGTTTTTT.